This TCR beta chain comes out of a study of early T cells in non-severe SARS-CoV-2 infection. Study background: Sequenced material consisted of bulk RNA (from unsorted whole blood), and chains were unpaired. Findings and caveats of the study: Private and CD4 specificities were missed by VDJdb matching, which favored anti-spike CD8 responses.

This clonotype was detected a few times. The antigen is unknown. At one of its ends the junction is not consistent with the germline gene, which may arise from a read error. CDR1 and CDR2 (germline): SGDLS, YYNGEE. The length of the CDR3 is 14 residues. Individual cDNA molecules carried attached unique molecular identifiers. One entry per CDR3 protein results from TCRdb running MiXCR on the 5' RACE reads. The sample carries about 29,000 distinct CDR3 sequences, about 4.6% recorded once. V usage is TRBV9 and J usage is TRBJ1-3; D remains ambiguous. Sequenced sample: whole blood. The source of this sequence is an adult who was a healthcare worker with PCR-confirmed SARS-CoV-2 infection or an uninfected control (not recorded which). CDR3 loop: CASIVAGSGNTIYF. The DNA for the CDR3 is TGTGCCAGCATCGTAGCAGGCTCTGGAAACACCATATATTTT. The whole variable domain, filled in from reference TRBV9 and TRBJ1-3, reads DSGVTQTPKHLITATGQRVTLRCSPRSGDLSVYWYQQSLDQGLQFLIQYYNGEERAKGNILERFSAQQFPDLHSELNLSSLELGDSALYFCASIVAGSGNTIYFGEGSWLTVV.